Below are 24 T cell receptor beta chains sequenced from a single sample in a study of cytomegalovirus exposure and HLA in healthy donors. PCR was performed using 60 Vbeta and 13 Jbeta primers. Repertoires were generated with immunoSEQ multiplex PCR, while TCRdb's copy carries only in-frame clones and drops some. The repertoire includes about 120,000 clones, 15% of them detected once, and 1.9% sits in the top ten. The sample comprised PBMCs. These receptors were collected from a young woman in good health and CMV-seronegative.

This clone has just a few counts. The chain couples TRBV2 to TRBJ2-2; 10 bases agree with TRBD2. V lost 6 bases, J lost 2 bases, and 6 bases stayed unmatched. Germline values: CDR1 SNHLY, CDR2 FYNNEI. The length of the CDR3 is 16 residues. The CDR3: CASSLLAGPNTGELFF. The CDR3 coding sequence is TGTGCCAGCAGCTTACTAGCGGGACCAAACACCGGGGAGCTGTTTTTT.

The V call is TRBV5-1, the J call TRBJ2-1; 9 bases are a match to TRBD2. Unmatched junction bases numbered 10, after V lost 0 bases and J lost 9 bases. The CDR3 extends over 16 amino acids. The germline CDR1 and CDR2 sequences are SGHRS and YFSETQ. The CDR3 is CASSLVFSGSSIEQFF. DNA for the CDR3: TGCGCCAGCAGCTTGGTTTTTAGCGGGAGTTCAATTGAGCAGTTCTTC.

The chain has TRBV6-5 and TRBJ1-4; no reliable D call. CDR3 length: 12 amino acids. Germline V gene sequence: CDR1 MNHEY, CDR2 SVGAGI. V gave up 5 bases and J gave up 7 bases, with 8 bases separating them. The CDR3 region is CASSGGGEKLFF. In DNA form, the CDR3 reads TGTGCCAGCAGTGGCGGAGGTGAAAAACTGTTTTTT.

This clone was counted only a few times. The V call is TRBV9, the J call TRBJ2-5; 12 bases line up with TRBD2. V shed 4 bases, J shed 7 bases, and the junction held 8 bases outside the gene matches. Germline V lookup: CDR1 SGDLS, CDR2 YYNGEE. The CDR3 loop spans 15 amino acids. In DNA, the CDR3 is TGTGCCAGCAGCCCTAGCGGGAGGGTTCCCAGGACCCAGTACTTC. This codes for CASSPSGRVPRTQYF.

The J gene is TRBJ2-7, the V gene TRBV6-5, with 7 bases matching TRBD2. The J segment lost 3 bases and the V segment lost 0 bases, leaving 5 bases of the junction unmatched. The germline CDR1 and CDR2 sequences are MNHEY and SVGAGI. The CDR3 length is 15 residues. CDR3 sequence (DNA): TGTGCCAGCAGTTACTCCGCGGGAGCCGGCTACGAGCAGTACTTC. As protein: CASSYSAGAGYEQYF.

The CDR3 DNA reads TGTGCCAGCGGGACTAGCGGGAAATTTACAGATACGCAGTATTTT. It codes for CASGTSGKFTDTQYF. This chain connects TRBV7-9 to TRBJ2-3, with TRBD2 matching over 13 bases. V lost 8 bases, J lost 3 bases, and 5 bases stayed unmatched. Germline V gives CDR1 SEHNR, CDR2 FQNEAQ (reference sequence). This CDR3 region has 15 residues.

The CDR3 loop is CASSPRTSVETQYF. CDR3 coding DNA: TGTGCCAGTAGTCCGCGGACTAGCGTGGAGACCCAGTACTTC. V and J are TRBV19 and TRBJ2-5; 9 bases are a match to TRBD2. CDR1 LNHDA and CDR2 SQIVND come from the germline V gene (reference sequence). V gave up 5 bases and J gave up 5 bases; unmatched junction bases: 6. CDR3 length equals 14 residues.

This chain joins TRBV19 and TRBJ2-6, with 10 bases identical to TRBD1. Per germline, CDR1 LNHDA and CDR2 SQIVND (reference sequence). CDR3 length equals 18 residues. V shed 1 base, J shed 2 bases, and the junction held 5 bases outside the gene matches. The CDR3 DNA follows: TGTGCCAGTAGTATAGTGGGACAGGGGACTCCTGGGGCCAACGTCCTGACTTTC. Translating gives CASSIVGQGTPGANVLTF.

This clone was counted a few times. The rearrangement links TRBV11-2 to TRBJ2-7; possible D gene TRBD1, 6 bases. The V end was cut by 1 base, the J end by 4 bases, with 11 bases between. CDR3 length: 14 residues. Germline V gene lookup returns CDR1 SGHAT and CDR2 FQNNGV. For the CDR3, the DNA is TGTGCCAGCAGCTTAGGCAGGGGATATTACGAGCAGTACTTC. Amino acids: CASSLGRGYYEQYF. Supplemented by reference TRBV11-2 and TRBJ2-7, the full variable domain reads EAGVAQSPRYKIIEKRQSVAFWCNPISGHATLYWYQQILGQGPKLLIQFQNNGVVDDSQLPKDRFSAERLKGVDSTLKIQPAKLEDSAVYLCASSLGRGYYEQYFGPGTRLTVT.

Only a few counts were recorded for this clone. This chain links TRBV5-4 with TRBJ1-1, with 8 nucleotides matching TRBD1. In germline, CDR1 is SGHNT, CDR2 YYREEE (reference sequence). This CDR3 has 15 residues. V trimming: 4 bases; J trimming: 2 bases; junction bases outside the gene matches: 7. The CDR3 nucleotides read TGTGCCAGCAGCCACTCGCAGGGGGCTAACACTGAAGCTTTCTTT. Its translation is CASSHSQGANTEAFF.

The chain combines TRBV29-1 with TRBJ2-1; 15 bases align to TRBD2. With V trimmed by 7 bases and J by 8 bases, 6 bases remained unmatched. Looked up from germline, CDR1 is SQVTM and CDR2 is ANQGSEA. The CDR3 has 14 residues. CDR3: CSAGLAGGRDEQFF. Here the CDR3 DNA reads TGCAGCGCTGGACTAGCGGGAGGGAGGGATGAGCAGTTCTTC.

This clone has at least ten counts. Mismatch with germline at one junction end may stem from a read error. This rearrangement joins TRBV2 to TRBJ1-4; the match to TRBD1 covers 8 bases. CDR1 is SNHLY and CDR2 is FYNNEI in the germline V gene. CDR3 length: 11 amino acids. The CDR3 nucleotides are TGTGCCAGCAGTAGGGACAGGTCTCCTGCTTTT. Translating gives CASSRDRSPAF.

This clone has a handful of counts. V and J are TRBV10-1 and TRBJ1-1; perhaps TRBD1 as D (6 bases). CDR1 is WNHNN and CDR2 is SYGVQD in the germline V gene (reference sequence). The CDR3 runs to 12 residues. V lost 6 bases and J 4 bases, leaving 9 bases between the germline ends. CDR3 in DNA: TGCGCCAGCAGCAGGGGTCGCACTGAAGCTTTCTTT. This sequence encodes CASSRGRTEAFF.

As for this clone: The same CDR3 is also encoded by other DNA sequences in this sample. V usage is TRBV28 and J usage is TRBJ1-5; D not resolved. Germline V CDR1 and CDR2: MDHEN, SYDVKM. Trimming took off 5 bases at V and 0 bases at J, with 8 bases between the two ends. The CDR3 extends over 14 amino acids. Here the CDR3 reads CASSPPVSNQPQHF. CDR3 DNA: TGTGCCAGCAGTCCCCCCGTTAGCAATCAGCCCCAGCATTTT.

The table lists this clone with a few counts. The rearrangement uses TRBV7-9 and TRBJ2-6; D gene ambiguous. With 1 base removed from V and 1 base from J, the gap between germline ends came to 8 bases. Germline loops: CDR1 SEHNR, CDR2 FQNEAQ (reference sequence). CDR3 length equals 16 residues. The CDR3 loop is CASSLGKPSGANVLTF. CDR3 nucleotides: TGTGCCAGCAGCTTAGGAAAGCCGTCTGGGGCCAACGTCCTGACTTTC.

This clone was seen more than once but under ten times. This rearrangement joins TRBV6-5 to TRBJ2-7; perhaps TRBD2 as D (5 bases). Germline V gene data show CDR1 as MNHEY and CDR2 as SVGAGI. This CDR3 spans 12 amino acids. V was cut by 0 bases and J by 7 bases, with 7 bases left in between. The CDR3 here is CASSYSSGEQYF. CDR3 DNA: TGTGCCAGCAGTTACTCTTCGGGGGAGCAGTACTTC.

The chain couples TRBV28 to TRBJ2-1, with 8 bases lining up with TRBD1. The CDR3 has 16 amino acids. In germline, CDR1 is MDHEN, CDR2 SYDVKM. Losses at the gene ends were 6 bases for V and 7 bases for J; bases not matched to a gene: 14. As DNA, the CDR3 is TGTGCCAGCAGGGAATCCGGGACAGGCCTCTCAAATGAGCAGTTCTTC. It yields the protein CASRESGTGLSNEQFF.

V and J are TRBV6-5 and TRBJ2-1; weak D call: TRBD2 (5 bases). Trimming took off 4 bases at V and 2 bases at J, with 12 bases between the two ends. Germline CDR1 and CDR2: MNHEY and SVGAGI. The CDR3 spans 15 residues. Written as DNA, the CDR3 is TGTGCCAGCAGTTCTGGAGGATCCCCCTACAATGAGCAGTTCTTC. It encodes CASSSGGSPYNEQFF.

V gene TRBV5-4 combines with J gene TRBJ2-5, with TRBD2 matching over 7 bases. Germline trimming cut 4 bases from V and 2 bases from J; bases unmatched to any gene: 11. The CDR3 sequence is 16 residues long. Germline V gene lookup returns CDR1 SGHNT and CDR2 YYREEE (reference sequence). CDR3 residues: CASSRRAGFGQETQYF. In nucleotides, the CDR3 is TGTGCCAGCAGCCGTCGAGCGGGGTTCGGGCAAGAGACCCAGTACTTC.

The rearrangement uses TRBV28 and TRBJ2-5; TRBD1 matches at 7 bases. This CDR3 is 15 amino acids long. Germline assignment: CDR1 MDHEN and CDR2 SYDVKM. V trimming: 3 bases; J trimming: 3 bases; junction bases outside the gene matches: 7. The CDR3, as DNA: TGTGCCAGCAGTTTGGCTCGGACAGGAAAAGAGACCCAGTACTTC. As protein: CASSLARTGKETQYF.

This clone was counted a few times. The CDR3 region is CASSPGAGFLTDTQYF. For the CDR3, the DNA is TGTGCCAGCAGCCCTGGAGCGGGTTTCCTCACAGATACGCAGTATTTT. This chain joins TRBV7-9 and TRBJ2-3, with D possibly matching TRBD2 (6 bases). Between the trimmed V and J ends, which lost 5 bases and 2 bases, there was a span of 17 bases. Germline V gene sequence: CDR1 SEHNR, CDR2 FQNEAQ (reference sequence). This CDR3 comprises 16 residues.

This clone was seen only once. J is TRBJ2-7 and V is TRBV5-6, with 8 bases lining up with TRBD1. Per the germline V gene, CDR1 is SGHDT and CDR2 is YYEEEE. Germline trimming cut 2 bases from V and 5 bases from J; bases unmatched to any gene: 12. The CDR3 contains 16 residues. CDR3 sequence (DNA): TGTGCCAGCAGCTTAGGAAGACAGGGGCCCATGGACGAGCAGTACTTC. Protein product: CASSLGRQGPMDEQYF.

The chain carries TRBV28 and TRBJ1-2, with 7 bases fitting TRBD1. The germline gives CDR1 MDHEN, CDR2 SYDVKM. The CDR3 runs to 14 residues. V gave up 6 bases and J gave up 5 bases; unmatched junction bases: 9. Here the CDR3 reads CASRPGQNIYGYTF. DNA of the CDR3: TGTGCCAGCAGACCGGGACAGAACATATATGGCTACACCTTC.

The chain joins TRBV11-2 to TRBJ2-3, with D maybe TRBD2 (7 bases). This CDR3 has 16 amino acids. The V end was cut by 5 bases, the J end by 6 bases, with 21 bases between. In germline, CDR1 is SGHAT, CDR2 FQNNGV. DNA of the CDR3: TGTGCCAGCAGCCATATCGAGGGGGGGCCGGGGGATACGCAGTATTTT. It encodes CASSHIEGGPGDTQYF.